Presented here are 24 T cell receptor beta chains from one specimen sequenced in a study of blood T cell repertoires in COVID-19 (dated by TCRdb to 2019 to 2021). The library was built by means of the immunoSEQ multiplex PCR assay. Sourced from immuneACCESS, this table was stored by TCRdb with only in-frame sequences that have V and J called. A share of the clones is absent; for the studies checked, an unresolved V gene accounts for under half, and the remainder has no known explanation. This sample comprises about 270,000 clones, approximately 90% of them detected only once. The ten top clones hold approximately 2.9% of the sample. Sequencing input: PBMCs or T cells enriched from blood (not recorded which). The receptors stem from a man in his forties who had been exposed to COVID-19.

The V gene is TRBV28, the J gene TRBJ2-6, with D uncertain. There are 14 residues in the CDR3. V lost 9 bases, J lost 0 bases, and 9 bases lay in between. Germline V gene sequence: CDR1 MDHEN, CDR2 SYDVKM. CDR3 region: CASRSRSGANVLTF. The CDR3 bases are TGTGCCAGTAGAAGCCGCTCTGGGGCCAACGTCCTGACTTTC. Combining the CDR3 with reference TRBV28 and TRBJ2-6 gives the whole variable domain DVKVTQSSRYLVKRTGEKVFLECVQDMDHENMFWYRQDPGLGLRLIYFSYDVKMKEKGDIPEGYSVSREKKERFSLILESASTNQTSMYLCASRSRSGANVLTFGAGSRLTVL.

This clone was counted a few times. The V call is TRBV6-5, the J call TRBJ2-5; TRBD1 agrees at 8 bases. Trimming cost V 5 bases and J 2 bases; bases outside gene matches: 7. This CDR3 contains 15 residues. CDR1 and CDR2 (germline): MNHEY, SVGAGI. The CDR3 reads CASSPGQDTQETQYF. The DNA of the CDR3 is TGTGCCAGCAGTCCGGGACAGGACACGCAAGAGACCCAGTACTTC.

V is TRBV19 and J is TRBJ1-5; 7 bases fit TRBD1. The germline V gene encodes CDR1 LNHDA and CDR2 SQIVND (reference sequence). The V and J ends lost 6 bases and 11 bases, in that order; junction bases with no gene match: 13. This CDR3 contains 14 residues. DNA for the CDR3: TGTGCCAGTAGCATACCGGGACAGAGAATAGCCCAGCATTTT. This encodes CASSIPGQRIAQHF.

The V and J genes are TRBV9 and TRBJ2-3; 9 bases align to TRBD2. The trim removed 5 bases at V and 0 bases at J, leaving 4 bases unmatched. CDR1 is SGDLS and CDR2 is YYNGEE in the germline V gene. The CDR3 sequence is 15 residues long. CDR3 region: CASSLLAGSTDTQYF. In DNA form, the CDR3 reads TGTGCCAGCAGTTTGCTAGCGGGGAGCACAGATACGCAGTATTTT. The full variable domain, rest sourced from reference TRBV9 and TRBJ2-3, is DSGVTQTPKHLITATGQRVTLRCSPRSGDLSVYWYQQSLDQGLQFLIQYYNGEERAKGNILERFSAQQFPDLHSELNLSSLELGDSALYFCASSLLAGSTDTQYFGPGTRLTVL.

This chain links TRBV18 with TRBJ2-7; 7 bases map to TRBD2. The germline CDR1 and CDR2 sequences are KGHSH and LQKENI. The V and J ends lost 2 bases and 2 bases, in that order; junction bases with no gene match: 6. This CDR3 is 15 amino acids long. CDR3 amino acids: CASSPSGREAYEQYF. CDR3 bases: TGTGCCAGCTCACCAAGTGGCCGGGAGGCCTACGAGCAGTACTTC.

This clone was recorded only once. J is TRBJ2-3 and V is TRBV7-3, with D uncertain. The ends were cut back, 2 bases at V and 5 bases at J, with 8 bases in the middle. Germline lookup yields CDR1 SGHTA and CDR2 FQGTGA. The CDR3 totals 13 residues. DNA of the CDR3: TGTGCCAGCAGCTTAGGTCGCGAAGATACGCAGTATTTT. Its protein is CASSLGREDTQYF.

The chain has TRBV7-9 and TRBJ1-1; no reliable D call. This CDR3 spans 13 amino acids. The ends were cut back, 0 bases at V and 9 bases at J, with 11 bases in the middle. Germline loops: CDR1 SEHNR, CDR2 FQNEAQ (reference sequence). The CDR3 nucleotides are TGTGCCAGCAGCTTAGCACAGAGTACTCAAGCTTTCTTT. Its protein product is CASSLAQSTQAFF.

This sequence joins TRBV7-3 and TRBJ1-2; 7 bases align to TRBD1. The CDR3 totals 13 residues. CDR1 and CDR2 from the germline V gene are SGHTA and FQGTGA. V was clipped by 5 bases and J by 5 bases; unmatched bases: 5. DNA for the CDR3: TGTGCCAGCAGCCCCGGACAGGAATATGGCTACACCTTC. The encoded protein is CASSPGQEYGYTF.

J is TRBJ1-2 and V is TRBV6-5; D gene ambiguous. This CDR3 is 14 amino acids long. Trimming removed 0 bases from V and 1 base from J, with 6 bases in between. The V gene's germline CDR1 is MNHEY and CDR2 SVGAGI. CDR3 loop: CASSYSPGNYGYTF. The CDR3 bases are TGTGCCAGCAGTTACTCGCCGGGTAACTATGGCTACACCTTC.

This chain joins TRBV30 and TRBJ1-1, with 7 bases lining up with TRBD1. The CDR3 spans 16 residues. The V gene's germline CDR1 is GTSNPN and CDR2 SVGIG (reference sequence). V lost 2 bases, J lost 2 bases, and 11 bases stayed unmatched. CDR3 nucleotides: TGTGCCTGGAGTCGTTCAACAGGGGTTACAAACACTGAAGCTTTCTTT. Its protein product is CAWSRSTGVTNTEAFF. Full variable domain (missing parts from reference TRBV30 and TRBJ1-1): SQTIHQWPATLVQPVGSPLSLECTVEGTSNPNLYWYRQAAGRGLQLLFYSVGIGQISSEVPQNLSASRPQDRQFILSSKKLLLSDSGFYLCAWSRSTGVTNTEAFFGQGTRLTVV.

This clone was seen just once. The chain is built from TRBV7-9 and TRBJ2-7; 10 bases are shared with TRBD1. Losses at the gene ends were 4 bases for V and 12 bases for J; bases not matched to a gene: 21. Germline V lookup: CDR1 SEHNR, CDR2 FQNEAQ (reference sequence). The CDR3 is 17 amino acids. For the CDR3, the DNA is TGTGCCAGCAGCTCCTACGGGACAGGGGAAAGGAAGGGGGTCGGGTACTTC. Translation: CASSSYGTGERKGVGYF. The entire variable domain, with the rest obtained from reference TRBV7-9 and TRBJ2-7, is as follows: DTGVSQNPRHKITKRGQNVTFRCDPISEHNRLYWYRQTLGQGPEFLTYFQNEAQLEKSRLLSDRFSAERPKGSFSTLEIQRTEQGDSAMYLCASSSYGTGERKGVGYFGPGTRLTVT.

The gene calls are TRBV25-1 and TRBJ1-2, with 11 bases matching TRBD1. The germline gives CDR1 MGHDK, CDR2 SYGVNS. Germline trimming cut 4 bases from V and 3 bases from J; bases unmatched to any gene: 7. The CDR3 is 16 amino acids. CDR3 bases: TGTGCCAGCAGTGGCTACCGGGACAGGGGGGACTATGGCTACACCTTC. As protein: CASSGYRDRGDYGYTF.

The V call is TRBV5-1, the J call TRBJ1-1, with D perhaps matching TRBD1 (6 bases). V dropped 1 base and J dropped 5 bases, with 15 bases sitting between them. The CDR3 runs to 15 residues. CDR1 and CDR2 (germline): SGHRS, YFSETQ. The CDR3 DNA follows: TGCGCCAGCAGCTTGTCGGCAGGGGTTCTAACTGAAGCTTTCTTT. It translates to CASSLSAGVLTEAFF.

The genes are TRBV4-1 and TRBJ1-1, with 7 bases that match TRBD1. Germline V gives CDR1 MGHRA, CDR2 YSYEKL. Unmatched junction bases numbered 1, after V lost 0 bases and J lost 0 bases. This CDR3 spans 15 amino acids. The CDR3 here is CASSQEGTVNTEAFF. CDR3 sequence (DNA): TGCGCCAGCAGCCAAGAAGGGACAGTGAACACTGAAGCTTTCTTT.

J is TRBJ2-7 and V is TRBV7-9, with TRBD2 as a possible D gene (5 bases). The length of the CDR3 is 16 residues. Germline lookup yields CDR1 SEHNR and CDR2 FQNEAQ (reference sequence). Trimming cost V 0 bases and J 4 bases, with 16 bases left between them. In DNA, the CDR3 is TGTGCCAGCAGCTTAGCACCACTAGGCTCCCTATACGAGCAGTACTTC. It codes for CASSLAPLGSLYEQYF.

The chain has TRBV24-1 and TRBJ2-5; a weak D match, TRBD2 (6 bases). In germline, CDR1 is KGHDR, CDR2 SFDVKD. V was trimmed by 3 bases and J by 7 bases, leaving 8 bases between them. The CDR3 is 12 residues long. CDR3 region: CATSDLGGTQYF. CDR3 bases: TGTGCCACCAGTGATCTCGGGGGGACCCAGTACTTC.

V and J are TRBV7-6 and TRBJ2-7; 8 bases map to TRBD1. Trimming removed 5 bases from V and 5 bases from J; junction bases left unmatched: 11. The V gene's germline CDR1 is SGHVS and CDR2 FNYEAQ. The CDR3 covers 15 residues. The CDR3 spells CASSRTGQDIDEQYF. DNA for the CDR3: TGTGCCAGCAGCCGAACGGGACAGGATATAGACGAGCAGTACTTC.

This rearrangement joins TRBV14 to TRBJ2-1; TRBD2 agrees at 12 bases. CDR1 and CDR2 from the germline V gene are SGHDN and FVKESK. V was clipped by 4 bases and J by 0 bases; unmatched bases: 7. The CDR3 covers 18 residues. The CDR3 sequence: CASSRNPSGRASYNEQFF. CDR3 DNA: TGTGCCAGCAGCCGAAATCCTAGCGGGAGGGCCTCCTACAATGAGCAGTTCTTC.

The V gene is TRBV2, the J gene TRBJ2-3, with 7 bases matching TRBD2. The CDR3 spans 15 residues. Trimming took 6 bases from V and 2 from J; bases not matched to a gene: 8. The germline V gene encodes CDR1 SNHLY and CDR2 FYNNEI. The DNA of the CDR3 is TGTGCCAGCAGGGATGGGGGGGAATACACAGATACGCAGTATTTT. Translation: CASRDGGEYTDTQYF.

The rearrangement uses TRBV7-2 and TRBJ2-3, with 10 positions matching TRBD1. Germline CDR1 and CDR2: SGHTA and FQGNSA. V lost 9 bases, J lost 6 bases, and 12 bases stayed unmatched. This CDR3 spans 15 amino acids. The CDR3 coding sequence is TGTGCCAGTGATGCGACAGGGGGCAAGGGGGATACGCAGTATTTT. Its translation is CASDATGGKGDTQYF.

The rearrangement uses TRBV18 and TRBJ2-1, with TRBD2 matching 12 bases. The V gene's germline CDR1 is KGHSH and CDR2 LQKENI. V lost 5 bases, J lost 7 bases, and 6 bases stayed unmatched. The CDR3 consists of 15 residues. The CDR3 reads CASSTGLAGFNEQFF. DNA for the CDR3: TGTGCCAGCTCAACCGGACTAGCGGGATTTAATGAGCAGTTCTTC.

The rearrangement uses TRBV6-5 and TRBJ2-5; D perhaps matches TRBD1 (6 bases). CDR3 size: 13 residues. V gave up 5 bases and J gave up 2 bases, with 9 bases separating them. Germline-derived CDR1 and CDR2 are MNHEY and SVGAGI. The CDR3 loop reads CASSRTVQETQYF. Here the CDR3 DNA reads TGTGCCAGCAGTAGGACAGTTCAAGAGACCCAGTACTTC.

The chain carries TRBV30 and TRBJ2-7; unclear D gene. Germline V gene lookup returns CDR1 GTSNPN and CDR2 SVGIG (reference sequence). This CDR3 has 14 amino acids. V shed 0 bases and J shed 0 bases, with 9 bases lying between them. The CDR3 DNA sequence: TGTGCCTGGAGTGTACGAGGATACTCCTACGAGCAGTACTTC. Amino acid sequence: CAWSVRGYSYEQYF.

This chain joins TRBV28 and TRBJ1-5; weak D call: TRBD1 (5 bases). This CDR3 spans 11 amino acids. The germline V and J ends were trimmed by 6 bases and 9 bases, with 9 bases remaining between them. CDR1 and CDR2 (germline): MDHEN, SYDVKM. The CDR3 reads CASRSDRPQHF. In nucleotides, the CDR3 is TGTGCCAGCAGGTCAGACAGGCCCCAGCATTTT.